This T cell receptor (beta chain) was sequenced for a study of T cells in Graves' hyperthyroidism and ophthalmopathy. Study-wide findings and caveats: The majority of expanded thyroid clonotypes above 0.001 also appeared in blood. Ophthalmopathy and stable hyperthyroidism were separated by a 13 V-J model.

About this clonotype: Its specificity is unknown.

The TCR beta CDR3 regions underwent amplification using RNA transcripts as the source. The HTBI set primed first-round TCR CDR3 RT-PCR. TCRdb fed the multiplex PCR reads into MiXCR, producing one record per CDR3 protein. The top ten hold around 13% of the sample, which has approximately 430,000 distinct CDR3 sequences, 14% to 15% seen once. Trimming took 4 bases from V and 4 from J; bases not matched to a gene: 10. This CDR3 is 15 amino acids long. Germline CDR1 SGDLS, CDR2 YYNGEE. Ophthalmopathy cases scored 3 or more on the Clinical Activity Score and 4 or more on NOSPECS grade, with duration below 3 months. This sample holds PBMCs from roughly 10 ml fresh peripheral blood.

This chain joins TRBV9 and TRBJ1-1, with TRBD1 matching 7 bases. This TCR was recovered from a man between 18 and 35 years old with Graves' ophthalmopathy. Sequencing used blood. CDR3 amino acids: CASSFHSGGGTEAFF. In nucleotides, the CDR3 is TGTGCCAGCAGCTTCCACTCAGGGGGTGGCACTGAAGCTTTCTTT.